Listed below are T cell receptor beta chains from one sample, sequenced in a study of CD8+ T cells in alopecia areata. Sequencing was performed with immunoSEQ multiplex PCR; in TCRdb, only in-frame clones are kept and a portion is missing. Of some 150,000 clones listed, 62% were seen once; the top ten hold 35% to 40%. Sequencing input: CD8+ T cells sorted from blood. These receptor sequences come from a human donor in good health. Each CDR3 is given without its conserved first and last residue. Expanded clones get a size class; other rows say once, few or many, or leave the size out.

>TRBV6-1|few|TRBJ2-7
ASSGSSNEQY
>TRBV7-6|few|TRBJ2-3
ASSFPVDTQY
>TRBV29-1|NA|TRBJ1-2
RVPGQTFGYGYT
>TRBV5-1|NA|TRBJ2-5
ASSPTDIRLQETQY
>TRBV11-2|NA|TRBJ2-7
ASSIVREQY
>TRBV4-1|NA|TRBJ1-2
ASSHRVDYGYT
>TRBV7-6|few|TRBJ2-1
ASSLNTYNEQF
>TRBV4-1|NA|TRBJ2-7
ASSQVSGGGPYEQY
>TRBV19|once|TRBJ1-1
ASSPGGLNTEAF
>TRBV27|NA|TRBJ2-5
ASSLTRGETQY
>TRBV13|NA|TRBJ2-1
ASSSKGLSGDFYNEQF
>TRBV5-6|few|TRBJ2-3
ASSLRGTDTQY
>TRBV19|NA|TRBJ1-1
ASKVNTEAF
>TRBV29-1|NA|TRBJ2-2
SVVGQMNTGELF
>TRBV7-9|few|TRBJ2-7
ASSSTGHEQY
>TRBV13|NA|TRBJ2-1
ASSFGTSGRNEQF
>TRBV15|NA|TRBJ2-1
ATSRELGLYNEQF
>TRBV6-1|NA|TRBJ2-3
ASSELGAGTPDTQY
>TRBV27|NA|TRBJ1-5
ASSHPGQGQPQH
>TRBV7-9|NA|TRBJ2-7
ASSLGVEQY
>TRBV19|once|TRBJ2-7
ASSLTSGISYEQY
>TRBV6-6|few|TRBJ2-5
ASGLAGMPVQETQY
>TRBV7-9|NA|TRBJ2-2
ASSPPLPGELF
>TRBV13|NA|TRBJ1-3
ASSLGRGGSGNTIY
>TRBV28|few|TRBJ2-7
ASSWGLISYEQY
>TRBV2|NA|TRBJ2-7
ASSDSSSSYEQY
>TRBV11-2|NA|TRBJ2-7
ASSLRQGYEQY
>TRBV13|NA|TRBJ2-7
ASSETGPDEQY
>TRBV7-8|NA|TRBJ2-7
ASNDGTYEQY
>TRBV5-1|few|TRBJ2-7
ASSLGISYEQY
>TRBV2|NA|TRBJ2-7
ASSIGLAVTYEQY
>TRBV5-1|once|TRBJ2-1
ASSPVPLEQF
>TRBV5-1|NA|TRBJ1-5
APLYRPSNQPQH
>TRBV11-2|few|TRBJ2-5
ASSPRAGEALFPETQY
>TRBV6-5|NA|TRBJ2-7
ASSYSAGTYEQY
>TRBV28|once|TRBJ2-7
ASSLSGQGSNEQY
>TRBV29-1|few|TRBJ2-5
SVEITGATQY
>TRBV27|NA|TRBJ2-3
ASKPGRYQADTQY
>TRBV30|NA|TRBJ1-3
AWSGQGDTIY
>TRBV19|NA|TRBJ1-5
ASSIDRDRDQPQH
>TRBV19|few|TRBJ2-1
ASSLGLDYEQF
>TRBV2|NA|TRBJ1-5
ASSEASARTGQPQH